The table lists the clone carrying this TCR beta chain with many counts. Its antigen is currently unknown. This sample is part of a study of metastatic and nonmetastatic thyroid tumors. Overall study context: Repertoires from blood and tumor or nodule tissue of malignant and benign thyroid patients were compared.

Study-level points and caveats: For both blood and tumor, malignant thyroid tumors reportedly showed significantly higher TCR beta diversity than benign nodules did.

Authors' analysis steps: Built for papillary thyroid cancer, a distant-metastasis classifier drew on CDR3 differences across clinicopathological groups. TCRdb reanalyzed the PCR reads via MiXCR. For this entry, the V and J calls and clone size follow TCRdb and not the study's own pipeline. Of 72,000 or so clones listed, roughly 18% are singletons. Trimming took 6 bases from V and 5 from J, leaving 14 bases between them. This CDR3 has 13 amino acids. No treatment had been given to any patient before thyroid surgery. This chain links TRBV12-3 or TRBV12-4 with TRBJ2-7; possibly TRBD2 for D (6 bases). The receptor was isolated from a female donor with papillary thyroid cancer or a benign thyroid nodule (not recorded which). Some clones in this sample may be carry-over from other donors' samples. The material sequenced was blood. Written as DNA, the CDR3 is TGTGCCAGCAGGGCGGGAACGGGAAACGAGCAGTACTTC. Translated, it gives CASRAGTGNEQYF.